This TCR beta chain was observed in a study of shared clonotypes between healthy human individuals. Trimming removed 0 bases from V and 5 bases from J, with 12 bases in between. This CDR3 region has 14 residues. CDR1 and CDR2 (germline): SGDLS, YYNGEE. In the naive CD8 group, cells lacked CD45RO and were positively selected for CCR7, so terminally differentiated effector memory CD45RA+ cells were left out. The protocol was immunoSEQ multiplex PCR, while the TCRdb copy is restricted to in-frame clones and leaves out a portion. This sample has around 1.9 million clones, with about 93% found just once. The chain combines TRBV9 with TRBJ2-7; D unclear. This TCR came from a young man in good health. Some clones in this sample may be carry-over from other donors' samples. Material: naive CD8+ T cells from PBMCs. The DNA of the CDR3 is TGTGCCAGCAGCGTAGCTACGCGAGAGAACGAGCAGTACTTC. It specifies CASSVATRENEQYF. The full variable domain, completed using reference TRBV9 and TRBJ2-7, is DSGVTQTPKHLITATGQRVTLRCSPRSGDLSVYWYQQSLDQGLQFLIQYYNGEERAKGNILERFSAQQFPDLHSELNLSSLELGDSALYFCASSVATRENEQYFGPGTRLTVT.